What follows are 18 T cell receptor beta chains derived from one specimen sequenced in a study of cytomegalovirus exposure and HLA in healthy donors. In the PCR, 60 Vbeta and 13 Jbeta primers were used. Using immunoSEQ multiplex PCR, the repertoire was profiled, and TCRdb retains in-frame clones only, with some absent. The data show under 200,000 clones, roughly four fifths seen once. The sequenced material came from PBMCs. Receptors were obtained from a woman between 18 and 30 years old in good health and CMV-seronegative.

This chain connects TRBV7-9 to TRBJ2-3, with 9 bases that match TRBD1. After removal of 5 bases from V and 2 bases from J, the junction contained 11 bases not matched to a gene. CDR1 and CDR2 from the germline V gene are SEHNR and FQNEAQ (reference sequence). The CDR3 has 17 residues. The DNA for the CDR3 is TGTGCCAGCAGCCGACCAACAGGGGGCGCGGCCACAGATACGCAGTATTTT. This sequence encodes CASSRPTGGAATDTQYF.

This clone was seen just once. V and J are TRBV2 and TRBJ1-2; the match to TRBD1 covers 7 bases. This CDR3 contains 15 residues. Germline V gives CDR1 SNHLY, CDR2 FYNNEI. Trimming removed 5 bases from V and 3 bases from J; junction bases left unmatched: 9. The CDR3 spells CASSPAGQADYGYTF. DNA of the CDR3: TGTGCCAGCAGTCCGGCTGGACAGGCGGACTATGGCTACACCTTC.

V and J are TRBV7-8 and TRBJ1-2, with D unresolved. The CDR3 covers 14 residues. Trimming removed 1 base from V and 2 bases from J, with 8 bases in between. Germline lookup yields CDR1 SGHVS and CDR2 FQNEAQ. The chain's CDR3 is CASSLGRENYGYTF. For the CDR3, the DNA is TGTGCCAGCAGCTTAGGTCGGGAGAACTATGGCTACACCTTC.

V gene TRBV18 combines with J gene TRBJ1-2, with D possibly being TRBD1 (6 bases). There are 14 residues in the CDR3. Germline V gives CDR1 KGHSH, CDR2 LQKENI. V shed 5 bases and J shed 8 bases, with 18 bases lying between them. The CDR3 region is CASSRGTTEYGYTF. The CDR3 DNA is TGTGCCAGCTCAAGGGGGACAACCGAGTACGGCTACACCTTC.

This clone was detected a few times. J is TRBJ1-2 and V is TRBV5-1; TRBD1 matches 7 bases. This CDR3 has 15 amino acids. Germline V gene sequence: CDR1 SGHRS, CDR2 YFSETQ. Losses at the gene ends were 4 bases for V and 4 bases for J; bases not matched to a gene: 10. CDR3 sequence reads: CASSLGTDRVYGYTF. The CDR3 region has the DNA TGCGCCAGCAGCCTAGGGACAGATCGGGTCTATGGCTACACCTTC.

The chain couples TRBV19 to TRBJ1-1; D remains ambiguous. This CDR3 is 14 amino acids long. Per the germline V gene, CDR1 is LNHDA and CDR2 is SQIVND (reference sequence). V was cut by 0 bases and J by 6 bases, with 11 bases left in between. CDR3 amino acids: CASSIDVVGPEAFF. CDR3 DNA sequence: TGTGCCAGTAGTATAGATGTGGTTGGCCCTGAAGCTTTCTTT.

The chain employs TRBV7-2 and TRBJ1-1, with unresolved D. The CDR3 sequence is 14 residues long. Per germline, CDR1 SGHTA and CDR2 FQGNSA. The V and J ends lost 2 bases and 1 base respectively, with 8 bases between them. CDR3 nucleotides: TGTGCCAGCAGCTTAAGACAAACGAACACTGAAGCTTTCTTT. Translating it yields CASSLRQTNTEAFF. Using reference TRBV7-2 and TRBJ1-1 for the parts outside the CDR3, the full variable domain is GAGVSQSPSNKVTEKGKDVELRCDPISGHTALYWYRQSLGQGLEFLIYFQGNSAPDKSGLPSDRFSAERTGGSVSTLTIQRTQQEDSAVYLCASSLRQTNTEAFFGQGTRLTVV.

This clone was seen only once. The chain has TRBV27 and TRBJ2-1; D unclear. V was trimmed by 6 bases and J by 6 bases, leaving 15 bases between them. CDR1 and CDR2 from the germline V gene are MNHEY and SMNVEV (reference sequence). The length of the CDR3 is 14 residues. CDR3 in DNA: TGTGCCAGCAGCCCCCTCCTACTGGTCAATGAGCAGTTCTTC. Residues: CASSPLLLVNEQFF.

CDR3 loop: CASSFSSDEQFF. CDR3 bases: TGTGCCAGCAGTTTCAGTAGCGATGAGCAGTTCTTC. J is TRBJ2-1 and V is TRBV27; possible D gene TRBD2, 5 bases. Germline V gene data show CDR1 as MNHEY and CDR2 as SMNVEV (reference sequence). The CDR3 sequence is 12 residues long. Trimming took off 3 bases at V and 8 bases at J, with 8 bases between the two ends.

The chain combines TRBV20-1 with TRBJ2-1, with D possibly TRBD2 on 6 matching bases. The CDR3 is 11 amino acids. Germline assignment: CDR1 DFQATT and CDR2 SNEGSKA (reference sequence). The germline V and J ends were trimmed by 6 bases and 7 bases, with 10 bases remaining between them. The CDR3 nucleotides read TGCAGTGCGGAGGGACTGAATGAGCAGTTCTTC. Its protein is CSAEGLNEQFF.

The chain joins TRBV7-8 to TRBJ1-4; 9 bases fit TRBD1. Germline V CDR1 and CDR2: SGHVS, FQNEAQ. J lost 5 bases, V lost 5 bases, and 3 bases had no gene match. The CDR3 extends over 14 amino acids. The CDR3 loop reads CASSPDRGNEKLFF. The DNA of the CDR3 is TGTGCCAGCAGCCCAGACAGGGGGAATGAAAAACTGTTTTTT.

The CDR3 reads CASSLPNREGEAFF. The CDR3 bases are TGTGCCAGCAGCCTGCCGAACAGGGAGGGTGAAGCTTTCTTT. The rearrangement joins TRBV27 to TRBJ1-1; maybe TRBD1 (6 bases). V shed 6 bases and J shed 7 bases, with 18 bases lying between them. Per germline, CDR1 MNHEY and CDR2 SMNVEV (reference sequence). CDR3 length: 14 residues.

The gene calls are TRBV6-5 and TRBJ1-4; no firm D call. The CDR3 runs to 16 residues. V was clipped by 0 bases and J by 8 bases, with 16 bases between them. The germline V gene has CDR1 MNHEY and CDR2 SVGAGI. CDR3 nucleotide sequence: TGTGCCAGCAGTTACTCGTACGGGTCTCGGGGAGAAAAACTGTTTTTT. It encodes CASSYSYGSRGEKLFF.

The CDR3: CASRLAGGYEQYF. In DNA form, the CDR3 reads TGCGCCAGCCGACTAGCGGGAGGCTACGAGCAGTACTTC. The chain has TRBV5-1 and TRBJ2-7, with 13 bases identical to TRBD2. V gave up 7 bases and J gave up 3 bases; unmatched junction bases: 1. The CDR3 contains 13 residues. Germline values: CDR1 SGHRS, CDR2 YFSETQ.

The CDR3 is CAISESLAGGGQETQYF. The CDR3 DNA follows: TGTGCCATCAGTGAGTCCCTAGCGGGAGGGGGCCAAGAGACCCAGTACTTC. The chain carries TRBV10-3 and TRBJ2-5; the match to TRBD2 covers 12 bases. This CDR3 is 17 amino acids long. Trimming cost V 0 bases and J 1 base; bases outside gene matches: 3. Germline CDR1 ENHRY, CDR2 SYGVKD.

This clone was found a few times. CDR3 coding DNA: TGTGCTAGTGGTCCTTTGACGGGGGGTGGCTACACCTTC. Its protein is CASGPLTGGGYTF. This chain connects TRBV12-5 to TRBJ1-2; D might be TRBD1 (5 bases). V was cut by 5 bases and J by 7 bases, with 14 bases left in between. Germline CDR1 and CDR2: LGHNT and FRNRAP. The CDR3 extends over 13 amino acids.

V is TRBV27 and J is TRBJ1-5; D call uncertain. The CDR3 is made up of 13 amino acids. Germline V lookup: CDR1 MNHEY, CDR2 SMNVEV (reference sequence). V was trimmed by 4 bases and J by 0 bases, leaving 4 bases between them. As DNA, the CDR3 is TGTGCCAGCAGTTATTATAGCAATCAGCCCCAGCATTTT. Translation gives CASSYYSNQPQHF.

This sequence joins TRBV4-3 and TRBJ2-4; D is possibly TRBD1 (5 bases). Germline lookup yields CDR1 LGHNA and CDR2 YSLEER. The V end lost 0 bases, the J end lost 0 bases, and 12 bases lay between the germline ends. The CDR3 contains 17 residues. The CDR3 spells CASSQDPVGLAKNIQYF. CDR3 nucleotide sequence: TGCGCCAGCAGCCAAGATCCGGTGGGGCTAGCCAAAAACATTCAGTACTTC.